The 28 T cell receptor beta chains below were found in one sample sequenced in a study of monozygotic twins with inflammatory bowel disease. TCRdb re-called the 5' RACE reads, yielding one record per CDR3 amino acid sequence without DNA. The listing contains approximately 140,000 distinct CDR3 sequences. Sample: blood. These receptors all stem from a human donor with ulcerative colitis or Crohn's disease, or a healthy co-twin of an affected twin (not recorded which).

V and J are TRBV19 and TRBJ2-7; TCRdb picks TRBD1, but there is no DNA to check that call. CDR3 length: 14 amino acids. Per the germline V gene, CDR1 is LNHDA and CDR2 is SQIVND (reference sequence). CDR3: CASSRPRDTYEQYF.

The chain has TRBV3-1 and TRBJ1-1; TCRdb's assignment of TRBD1 cannot be checked, as there is no DNA. CDR3 length equals 14 residues. The germline gives CDR1 LGHDT, CDR2 YNNKEL (reference sequence). CDR3 residues: CASSDPGTGVEAFF.

The chain recombines TRBV6-2 or TRBV6-3 with TRBJ2-2; as DNA is missing, the TRBD2 call by TCRdb cannot be tested. This CDR3 spans 15 amino acids. Germline lookup yields CDR1 MNHEY and CDR2 SVGEGT. The CDR3 region is CASSKGGGTVRELFF.

This chain connects TRBV24-1 to TRBJ2-2. CDR3 length: 13 residues. The V gene's germline CDR1 is KGHDR and CDR2 SFDVKD. The CDR3 is CATRDTNTGELFF.

The CDR3 here is CASSIFIQAGGNQPQHF. J is TRBJ1-5 and V is TRBV19. Per the germline V gene, CDR1 is LNHDA and CDR2 is SQIVND (reference sequence). The CDR3 runs 17 residues.

V and J are TRBV7-2 and TRBJ1-5; TCRdb returns TRBD1, unconfirmable since there is no DNA. The CDR3 has 15 amino acids. Germline-derived CDR1 and CDR2 are SGHTA and FQGNSA. The CDR3 is CASSLFETGVQPQHF.

The J gene is TRBJ2-1, the V gene TRBV10-3. The CDR3 loop spans 15 amino acids. The germline CDR1 and CDR2 sequences are ENHRY and SYGVKD. The CDR3 sequence is CAIRSTDSSYNEQFF.

This chain's CDR3 is CASSLPGAVNGYTF. The chain links TRBV11-2 to TRBJ1-2; lacking DNA, the TRBD1 call made by TCRdb goes unchecked. The CDR3 is 14 amino acids. Germline values: CDR1 SGHAT, CDR2 FQNNGV.

This chain connects TRBV4-3 to TRBJ2-3. Germline-derived CDR1 and CDR2 are LGHNA and YSLEER. The length of the CDR3 is 16 residues. Here the CDR3 reads CASSPQAGLSTDTQYF.

The V gene is TRBV19, the J gene TRBJ2-1; TCRdb gives TRBD1 as the D gene, but with no DNA this cannot be confirmed. In germline, CDR1 is LNHDA, CDR2 SQIVND (reference sequence). CDR3 size: 13 residues. The CDR3 here is CASSIDPGGRQFF.

The CDR3: CAISGGGFTDTQYF. The chain joins TRBV10-3 to TRBJ2-3; absent DNA, TCRdb's TRBD2 call cannot be checked. Germline CDR1 ENHRY, CDR2 SYGVKD. CDR3 length: 14 amino acids.

V gene TRBV5-1 combines with J gene TRBJ2-1; TCRdb proposes TRBD2, but this gene call is untestable without DNA. The CDR3 has 15 residues. Germline V lookup: CDR1 SGHRS, CDR2 YFSETQ. The CDR3 region is CASSLTSGGAIEQFF.

V gene TRBV5-5 combines with J gene TRBJ2-7; the D call from TCRdb, TRBD1, cannot be confirmed without DNA. Germline CDR1 SGHKS, CDR2 YYEKEE (reference sequence). There are 14 residues in the CDR3. CDR3: CASSLEGGPREQYF.

The chain is built from TRBV7-8 and TRBJ1-5; TCRdb calls TRBD1, which cannot be checked without DNA. The CDR3 is 15 amino acids. Germline assignment: CDR1 SGHVS and CDR2 FQNEAQ. The CDR3 loop reads CASSLSGGFGQPQHF.

The rearrangement uses TRBV9 and TRBJ1-3. CDR1 is SGDLS and CDR2 is YYNGEE in the germline V gene. The CDR3 extends over 15 amino acids. Here the CDR3 reads CASSKGTGSGNTIYF.

The rearrangement links TRBV13 to TRBJ1-2; TCRdb's D gene call, TRBD1, goes unchecked for lack of DNA. Germline CDR1 PRHDT, CDR2 FYEKMQ (reference sequence). The CDR3 is made up of 15 amino acids. The CDR3 reads CASSTTPGQDYGYTF.

This chain joins TRBV5-1 and TRBJ1-6. CDR3 length: 17 residues. Germline CDR1 is SGHRS and CDR2 is YFSETQ. The CDR3 region is CASRSGGGSSYNSPLHF.

This chain links TRBV20-1 with TRBJ1-4. The CDR3 spans 13 residues. From germline, CDR1 is DFQATT and CDR2 SNEGSKA (reference sequence). CDR3: CSAPLPVGEKLFF.

CDR3 region: CASSQAEAVNTEAFF. This chain joins TRBV4-3 and TRBJ1-1. CDR1 is LGHNA and CDR2 is YSLEER in the germline V gene. The CDR3 has 15 amino acids.

The V call is TRBV11-2, the J call TRBJ2-3; there is no DNA to check the TCRdb D call of TRBD2. The germline V gene encodes CDR1 SGHAT and CDR2 FQNNGV. This CDR3 region has 18 residues. Here the CDR3 reads CASSLVLRTSGDTDTQYF. The full variable domain, its missing parts supplied by reference TRBV11-2 and TRBJ2-3, is EAGVAQSPRYKIIEKRQSVAFWCNPISGHATLYWYQQILGQGPKLLIQFQNNGVVDDSQLPKDRFSAERLKGVDSTLKIQPAKLEDSAVYLCASSLVLRTSGDTDTQYFGPGTRLTVL.

The rearrangement joins TRBV15 to TRBJ2-2; TCRdb's D call, TRBD1, is unchecked because there is no DNA. Germline-derived CDR1 and CDR2 are LNHNV and YYDKDF (reference sequence). This CDR3 region has 15 residues. The CDR3 loop reads CATSNTGVNTGELFF.

The chain carries TRBV30 and TRBJ1-3. The CDR3 extends over 14 amino acids. Per the germline V gene, CDR1 is GTSNPN and CDR2 is SVGIG (reference sequence). The CDR3 here is CAWSGRISGNTIYF.

The chain couples TRBV24-1 to TRBJ2-1; TCRdb designates TRBD1, a call that cannot be tested without DNA. The CDR3 is 12 residues long. The germline gives CDR1 KGHDR, CDR2 SFDVKD. Here the CDR3 reads CATGGTGNEQFF.

The chain is built from TRBV28 and TRBJ2-3; as DNA is missing, the TRBD2 call by TCRdb cannot be tested. The CDR3 is made up of 15 amino acids. Per the germline V gene, CDR1 is MDHEN and CDR2 is SYDVKM. CDR3: CASSLEGLRTDTQYF.

The genes are TRBV6-1 and TRBJ1-5; the TCRdb D gene call, TRBD1, has no DNA to confirm it. This CDR3 spans 15 amino acids. Germline CDR1 reads MNHNS; CDR2 reads SASEGT. This CDR3 reads CASSRTGPSNQPQHF.

The rearrangement uses TRBV20-1 and TRBJ1-5; there is no DNA to check the TCRdb D call of TRBD1. The CDR3 extends over 17 amino acids. Germline loops: CDR1 DFQATT, CDR2 SNEGSKA (reference sequence). CDR3 loop: CSAPSEGGRLSNQPQHF.

The chain couples TRBV4-3 to TRBJ2-5; there is no DNA to check the TCRdb D call of TRBD2. Germline CDR1 and CDR2: LGHNA and YSLEER. The CDR3 runs to 15 residues. The CDR3 spells CASSQDRTPPETQYF.

This clonotype counts as medium-sized by frequency. This chain links TRBV28 with TRBJ2-1. The CDR3 sequence is 13 residues long. Per the germline V gene, CDR1 is MDHEN and CDR2 is SYDVKM. The CDR3 reads CASSLDQDNEQFF.